The present T cell receptor beta chain was sequenced within a study of CD8 T cells in ankylosing spondylitis. Findings and limits, study-wide: Blood from ankylosing spondylitis patients appeared to carry a characteristic roughly eight-variant TCR beta motif. CD8+ disease-linked clones were present at relatively low frequencies in blood. Earlier work had already found some motif variants in reactive arthritis synovial fluid and blood. The study looked at matched synovial fluid samples from ankylosing spondylitis patients. Disease-linked clones were reported to be significantly enriched there.

Each CDR3 protein gets one entry after TCRdb re-called the 5' RACE reads with MiXCR. Of 200,000 or so distinct CDR3 sequences listed, roughly 13% are singletons. This clonotype was detected ten times or more. The antigen remains undetermined. Trimming left V 0 bases short and J 0 bases short, with 12 bases between. Looked up from germline, CDR1 is SGDLS and CDR2 is YYNGEE. CDR3 length equals 16 residues. This sequence joins TRBV9 and TRBJ1-1; D unresolved. The source of this sequence is a female donor with ankylosing spondylitis or in good health (not recorded which). The specimen was blood, either unsorted or a sorted T cell fraction (not recorded which). The CDR3, as DNA: TGTGCCAGCAGCGTAGGCCAGTTCCCCATGAACACTGAAGCTTTCTTT. Amino acid sequence: CASSVGQFPMNTEAFF. The complete variable domain, with remaining parts taken from reference TRBV9 and TRBJ1-1, reads DSGVTQTPKHLITATGQRVTLRCSPRSGDLSVYWYQQSLDQGLQFLIQYYNGEERAKGNILERFSAQQFPDLHSELNLSSLELGDSALYFCASSVGQFPMNTEAFFGQGTRLTVV.